This entry describes one T cell receptor beta chain. Its antigen is still unknown. The investigators reverse transcribed all of the isolated RNA, so they sequenced expressed TCRB transcripts. The average read count of naive, central memory and regulatory T cell samples was approximately 3.5 million. Produced via immunoSEQ multiplex PCR; TCRdb's table is partial and in-frame only. The sample yields a few hundred thousand clones, roughly 16% seen once. This record belongs to a study of beta chain features in type 1 diabetes. Broader study findings: Patients with Type 1 diabetes showed moderately but significantly shorter TCRB CDR3s in all four CD4+ subsets.

Trimming shortened V by 6 bases and J by 5 bases, and 14 bases separated the two germline ends. The CDR3 runs 13 residues. Germline lookup yields CDR1 LNHDA and CDR2 SQIVND (reference sequence). The TCR was taken from a man between 25 and 39 years old with type 1 diabetes. Input material: naive CD4+ T cells from blood. The genes are TRBV19 and TRBJ2-7; D is unclear. CDR3 DNA sequence: TGTGCCAGTAGCATGCGAACGGGTGACGAGCAGTACTTC. Amino acid sequence: CASSMRTGDEQYF.